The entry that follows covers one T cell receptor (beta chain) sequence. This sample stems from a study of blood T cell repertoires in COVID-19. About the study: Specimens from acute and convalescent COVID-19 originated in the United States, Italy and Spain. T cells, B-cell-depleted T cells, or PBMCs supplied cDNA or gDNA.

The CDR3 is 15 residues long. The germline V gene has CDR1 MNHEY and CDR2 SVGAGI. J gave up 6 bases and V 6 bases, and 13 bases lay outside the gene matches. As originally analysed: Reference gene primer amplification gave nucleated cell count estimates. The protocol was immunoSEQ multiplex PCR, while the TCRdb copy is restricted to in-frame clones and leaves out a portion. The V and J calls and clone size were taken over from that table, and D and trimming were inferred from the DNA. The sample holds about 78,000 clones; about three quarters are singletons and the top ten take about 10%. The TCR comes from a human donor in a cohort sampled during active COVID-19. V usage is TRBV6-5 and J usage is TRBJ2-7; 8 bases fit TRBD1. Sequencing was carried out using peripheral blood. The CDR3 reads CASSRSSSGGSEQYF. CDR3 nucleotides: TGTGCCAGCAGCCGAAGTTCCTCAGGGGGCAGCGAGCAGTACTTC.